Shown below are 14 T cell receptor beta chains from a single sample sequenced in a study of blood T cell repertoires in COVID-19 (dated by TCRdb to the early 2020s). Preparation of the library involved the immunoSEQ multiplex PCR assay. TCRdb's version of the immuneACCESS table is confined to in-frame rearrangements and falls short of the full clone set. An unresolved V gene accounts for under half of the shortfall where checked; the remainder is of unknown origin. The table for this sample lists 150,000 or so clones; around 84% of them were counted only once. The top ten clonotypes cover more than 5% of the sample. Material for sequencing was PBMCs or T cells enriched from blood (not recorded which). These receptors all come from a woman aged 45-60 years who had been exposed to COVID-19.

This clone has just one count. V is TRBV6-2 or TRBV6-3 and J is TRBJ2-7; 7 nucleotides agree with TRBD2. V trimming: 2 bases; J trimming: 2 bases; junction bases outside the gene matches: 18. Germline V gives CDR1 MNHEY, CDR2 SVGEGT. This CDR3 comprises 19 residues. The chain's CDR3 is CASSYVASGQSNNPYEQYF. Written as DNA, the CDR3 is TGTGCCAGCAGTTACGTGGCTAGCGGTCAAAGCAATAATCCCTACGAGCAGTACTTC.

This chain connects TRBV7-6 to TRBJ2-3, with 9 positions matching TRBD2. The CDR3 extends over 15 amino acids. V was pared by 5 bases and J by 2 bases, with 5 bases of the junction left unmatched. From germline, CDR1 is SGHVS and CDR2 FNYEAQ. Here the CDR3 DNA reads TGTGCCAGCAGCCAAGGGACTAGCTTCACAGATACGCAGTATTTT. This translates into CASSQGTSFTDTQYF.

This clone occurred a few times. The chain links TRBV6-5 to TRBJ1-6, with TRBD1 identical over 7 bases. Losses at the gene ends were 10 bases for V and 7 bases for J; bases not matched to a gene: 10. The CDR3 totals 14 residues. The germline V gene encodes CDR1 MNHEY and CDR2 SVGAGI. CDR3 bases: TGTGCCACCAAAATAACAGGGGCCAATTCACCCCTCCACTTT. This translates into CATKITGANSPLHF.

This sequence joins TRBV10-1 and TRBJ1-2; D gene unclear. The CDR3 spans 15 residues. V lost 6 bases to trimming and J lost 4 bases, with 18 bases between them. Germline-derived CDR1 and CDR2 are WNHNN and SYGVQD (reference sequence). The CDR3 DNA is TGCGCCAGCAGCCCCCAGCGACTGCCCCTCTATGGCTACACCTTC. This gives the protein CASSPQRLPLYGYTF.

The chain is built from TRBV5-1 and TRBJ1-2; a weak D match, TRBD1 (6 bases). The CDR3 length is 17 residues. The germline gives CDR1 SGHRS, CDR2 YFSETQ. Trimming took 4 bases from V and 4 from J, leaving 23 bases between them. CDR3 sequence reads: CASSMKSAGAVGYGYTF. CDR3 sequence (DNA): TGCGCCAGCAGCATGAAGAGTGCAGGGGCGGTAGGCTATGGCTACACCTTC.

The genes are TRBV9 and TRBJ2-3; D remains ambiguous. The ends were cut back, 0 bases at V and 2 bases at J, with 7 bases in the middle. CDR1 is SGDLS and CDR2 is YYNGEE in the germline V gene. This CDR3 comprises 14 residues. CDR3 coding DNA: TGTGCCAGCAGCGTAGGGAGCCCCACAGATACGCAGTATTTT. It encodes CASSVGSPTDTQYF.

The rearrangement uses TRBV12-3 or TRBV12-4 and TRBJ2-7; D perhaps matches TRBD2 (7 bases). This CDR3 comprises 11 residues. V lost 11 bases to trimming and J lost 6 bases, with 14 bases between them. The CDR3 sequence: CARPGGSEQYF. DNA for the CDR3: TGTGCCCGCCCGGGGGGCAGCGAGCAGTACTTC.

V usage is TRBV12-5 and J usage is TRBJ2-1, with D possibly TRBD2 on 6 matching bases. This CDR3 is 16 amino acids long. V was cut by 7 bases and J by 1 base, with 17 bases left in between. Germline CDR1 is LGHNT and CDR2 is FRNRAP. The chain's CDR3 is CASANLRGLSYNEQFF. The CDR3 coding sequence is TGTGCTAGTGCCAACCTTAGGGGACTTTCCTACAATGAGCAGTTCTTC.

The chain has TRBV11-3 and TRBJ2-3; 10 nucleotides align to TRBD2. CDR3 size: 16 residues. Germline V gives CDR1 SGHNT, CDR2 YENEEA. V dropped 5 bases and J dropped 3; count of bases not matched to a gene: 8. The DNA for the CDR3 is TGTGCCAGCAGCCACGGGACTAGCGCTTTGACAGATACGCAGTATTTT. This translates into CASSHGTSALTDTQYF.

The rearrangement uses TRBV12-3 or TRBV12-4 and TRBJ2-7; 8 bases align to TRBD1. J lost 0 bases, V lost 6 bases, and 1 base had no gene match. The CDR3 sequence is 13 residues long. CDR3 sequence: CASSDRGSYEQYF. The CDR3 nucleotides are TGTGCCAGCAGCGACAGGGGCTCCTACGAGCAGTACTTC.

The V gene is TRBV6-1, the J gene TRBJ2-5; tentatively, D is TRBD1 (6 bases). This CDR3 region has 16 residues. V was pared by 2 bases and J by 2 bases, with 15 bases between. CDR1 MNHNS and CDR2 SASEGT come from the germline V gene. The CDR3 DNA follows: TGTGCCAGCAGTGAATTCCGCGGCAGGGGACAAGAGACCCAGTACTTC. This sequence encodes CASSEFRGRGQETQYF.

V usage is TRBV2 and J usage is TRBJ1-1; a possible D gene is TRBD1 (6 bases). This CDR3 is 13 amino acids long. Trimming pared 6 bases from V and 2 bases from J, leaving 10 bases between. CDR1 is SNHLY and CDR2 is FYNNEI in the germline V gene. CDR3 sequence reads: CASRADRNTEAFF. The CDR3 region has the DNA TGTGCCAGCAGGGCGGACAGAAACACTGAAGCTTTCTTT.

The genes are TRBV29-1 and TRBJ2-1; 8 bases map to TRBD2. CDR3 length: 14 residues. Looked up from germline, CDR1 is SQVTM and CDR2 is ANQGSEA. V lost 6 bases and J lost 6; bases outside the gene matches: 10. CDR3 DNA sequence: TGCAGCGTCGGATTAGCGGGACCTGGCAATGAGCAGTTCTTC. Protein sequence: CSVGLAGPGNEQFF.

The V gene is TRBV6-2 or TRBV6-3, the J gene TRBJ2-7; 9 bases are shared with TRBD1. Germline assignment: CDR1 MNHEY and CDR2 SVGEGT. V dropped 6 bases and J dropped 2; count of bases not matched to a gene: 11. The CDR3 spans 16 residues. In nucleotides, the CDR3 is TGTGCCAGCAGCCCCGGGACAGGGACCTTAGCCTACGAGCAGTACTTC. Translated: CASSPGTGTLAYEQYF.